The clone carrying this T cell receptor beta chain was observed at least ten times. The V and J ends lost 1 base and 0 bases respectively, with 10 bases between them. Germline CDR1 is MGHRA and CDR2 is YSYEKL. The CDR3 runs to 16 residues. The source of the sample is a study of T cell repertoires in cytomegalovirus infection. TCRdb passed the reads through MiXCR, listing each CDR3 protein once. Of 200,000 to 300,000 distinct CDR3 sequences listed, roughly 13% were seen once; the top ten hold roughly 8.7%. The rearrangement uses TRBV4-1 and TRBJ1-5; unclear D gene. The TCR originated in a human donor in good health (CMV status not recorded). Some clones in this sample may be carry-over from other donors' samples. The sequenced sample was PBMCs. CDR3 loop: CASSQAAVYSNQPQHF. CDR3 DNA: TGCGCCAGCAGCCAAGCGGCAGTTTATAGCAATCAGCCCCAGCATTTT.